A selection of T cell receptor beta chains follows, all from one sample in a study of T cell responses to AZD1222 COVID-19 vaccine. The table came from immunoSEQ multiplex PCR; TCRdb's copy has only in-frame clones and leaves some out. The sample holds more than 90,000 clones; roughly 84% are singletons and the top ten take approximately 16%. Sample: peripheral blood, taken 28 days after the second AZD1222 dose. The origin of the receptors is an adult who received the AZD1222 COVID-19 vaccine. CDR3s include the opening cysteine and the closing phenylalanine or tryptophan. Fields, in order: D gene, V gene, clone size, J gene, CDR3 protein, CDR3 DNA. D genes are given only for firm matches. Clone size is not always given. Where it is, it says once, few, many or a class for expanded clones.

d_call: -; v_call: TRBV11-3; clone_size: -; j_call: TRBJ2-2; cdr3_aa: CASSSGQGRGTGELFF; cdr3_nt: TGTGCCAGCAGCTCAGGGCAGGGCCGGGGAACCGGGGAGCTGTTTTTT
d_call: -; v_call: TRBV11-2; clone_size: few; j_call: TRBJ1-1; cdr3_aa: CASRPEGWGANTEAFF; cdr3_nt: TGTGCCAGCAGACCGGAGGGCTGGGGCGCAAACACTGAAGCTTTCTTT
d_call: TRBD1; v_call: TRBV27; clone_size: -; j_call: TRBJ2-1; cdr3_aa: CASSPQKRTGYNEQFF; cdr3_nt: TGTGCCAGCAGTCCCCAAAAACGGACAGGTTACAATGAGCAGTTCTTC
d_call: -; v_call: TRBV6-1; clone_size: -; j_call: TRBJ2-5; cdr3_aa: CASSEAFDLQETQYF; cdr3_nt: TGTGCCAGCAGTGAAGCCTTCGACTTACAAGAGACCCAGTACTTC
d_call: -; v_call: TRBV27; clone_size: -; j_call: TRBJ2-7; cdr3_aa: CASSTPREDSYEQYF; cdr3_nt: TGTGCCAGCAGTACGCCCAGGGAAGACTCCTACGAGCAGTACTTC
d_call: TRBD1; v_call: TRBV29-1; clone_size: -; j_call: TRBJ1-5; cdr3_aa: CSAGQGLGQPQHF; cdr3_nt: TGCAGCGCCGGACAGGGGTTAGGGCAGCCCCAGCATTTT
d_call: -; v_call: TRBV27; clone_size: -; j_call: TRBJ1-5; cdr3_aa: CASSTYSNQPQHF; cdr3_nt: TGTGCCAGCAGTACCTATAGCAATCAGCCCCAGCATTTT
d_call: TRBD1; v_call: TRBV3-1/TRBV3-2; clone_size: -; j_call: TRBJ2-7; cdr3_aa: CASRGTGVYEQYF; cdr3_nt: TGTGCCAGCAGGGGTACAGGGGTATACGAGCAGTACTTC
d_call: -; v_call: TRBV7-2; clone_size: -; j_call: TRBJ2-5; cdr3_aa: CASSLGQFQETQYF; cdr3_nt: TGTGCCAGCAGCTTAGGACAGTTCCAAGAGACCCAGTACTTC
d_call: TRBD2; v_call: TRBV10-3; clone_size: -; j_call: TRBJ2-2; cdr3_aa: CAIRNSGITGELFF; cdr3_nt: TGTGCCATCAGAAATAGCGGGATTACCGGGGAGCTGTTTTTT
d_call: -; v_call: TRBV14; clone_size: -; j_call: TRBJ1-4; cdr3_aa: CASSQDWGTVNEKLFF; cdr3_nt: TGTGCCAGCAGCCAAGATTGGGGGACGGTGAATGAAAAACTGTTTTTT
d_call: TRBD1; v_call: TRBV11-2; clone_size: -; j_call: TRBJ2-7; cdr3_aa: CASSLTGTGSYEQYF; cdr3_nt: TGTGCCAGCAGCTTGACGGGGACAGGTTCCTACGAGCAGTACTTC
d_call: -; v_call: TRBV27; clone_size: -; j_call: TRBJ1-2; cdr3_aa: CASSFLGGADYGYTF; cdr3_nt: TGTGCCAGCAGTTTTTTAGGAGGGGCGGACTATGGCTACACCTTC
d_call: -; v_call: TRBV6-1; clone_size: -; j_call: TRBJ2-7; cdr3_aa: CASSELEYNHYEQYF; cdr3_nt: TGTGCCAGCAGTGAATTGGAATATAACCACTACGAGCAGTACTTC
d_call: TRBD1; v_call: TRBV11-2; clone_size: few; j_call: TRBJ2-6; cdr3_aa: CASSLTGTASSGANVLTF; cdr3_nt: TGTGCCAGCAGCTTAACCGGGACAGCTAGCTCTGGGGCCAACGTCCTGACTTTC
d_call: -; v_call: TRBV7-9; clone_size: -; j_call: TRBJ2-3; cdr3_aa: CASSSARVPTQYF; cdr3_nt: TGTGCCAGCAGCTCTGCCCGGGTACCAACGCAGTATTTT
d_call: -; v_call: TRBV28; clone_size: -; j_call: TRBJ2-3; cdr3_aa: CASSSLRLSTDTQYF; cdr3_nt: TGTGCCAGCAGTTCCCTACGCCTTAGCACAGATACGCAGTATTTT
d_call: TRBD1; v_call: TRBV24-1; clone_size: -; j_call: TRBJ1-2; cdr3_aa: CATSAGTAYGYTF; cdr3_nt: TGTGCCACCAGTGCAGGGACAGCCTATGGCTACACCTTC
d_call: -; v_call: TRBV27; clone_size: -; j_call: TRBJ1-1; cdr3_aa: CASRGRSGRQGRSFF; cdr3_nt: TGTGCCAGCAGAGGGCGAAGTGGGCGGCAGGGACGTTCTTTCTTT
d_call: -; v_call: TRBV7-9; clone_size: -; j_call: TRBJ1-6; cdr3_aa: CASSPWGSREWVNSPLHF; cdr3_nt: TGTGCCAGCAGCCCATGGGGGAGCCGCGAATGGGTGAATTCACCCCTCCACTTT
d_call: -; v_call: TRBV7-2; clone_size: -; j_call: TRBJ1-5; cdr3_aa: CASSLVGGNQPQHF; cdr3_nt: TGTGCCAGCAGCTTAGTTGGGGGCAATCAGCCCCAGCATTTT
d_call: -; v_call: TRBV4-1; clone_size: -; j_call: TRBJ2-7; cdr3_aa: CASSQDPTYEQYF; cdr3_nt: TGCGCCAGCAGCCAAGACCCGACCTACGAGCAGTACTTC
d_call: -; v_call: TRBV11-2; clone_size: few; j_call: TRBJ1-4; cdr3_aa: CASSFKQLDMKLFF; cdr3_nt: TGTGCCAGCAGCTTTAAACAGCTGGATATGAAACTGTTTTTT
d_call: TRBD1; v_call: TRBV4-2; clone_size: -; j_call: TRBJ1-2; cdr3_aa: CASSQGVTDRAGYGYTF; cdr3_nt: TGTGCCAGCAGCCAAGGAGTAACGGACAGGGCTGGCTATGGCTACACCTTC
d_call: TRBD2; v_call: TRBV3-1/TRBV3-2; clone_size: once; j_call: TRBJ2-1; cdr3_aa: CASSSSSGTYNEQFF; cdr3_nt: TGTGCCAGCAGTTCCTCAAGCGGGACCTACAATGAGCAGTTCTTC
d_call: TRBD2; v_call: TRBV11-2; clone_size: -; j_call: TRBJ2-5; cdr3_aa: CASSGRSGRRKETQYF; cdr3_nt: TGTGCCAGCAGCGGACGCAGCGGGAGGCGGAAAGAGACCCAGTACTTC